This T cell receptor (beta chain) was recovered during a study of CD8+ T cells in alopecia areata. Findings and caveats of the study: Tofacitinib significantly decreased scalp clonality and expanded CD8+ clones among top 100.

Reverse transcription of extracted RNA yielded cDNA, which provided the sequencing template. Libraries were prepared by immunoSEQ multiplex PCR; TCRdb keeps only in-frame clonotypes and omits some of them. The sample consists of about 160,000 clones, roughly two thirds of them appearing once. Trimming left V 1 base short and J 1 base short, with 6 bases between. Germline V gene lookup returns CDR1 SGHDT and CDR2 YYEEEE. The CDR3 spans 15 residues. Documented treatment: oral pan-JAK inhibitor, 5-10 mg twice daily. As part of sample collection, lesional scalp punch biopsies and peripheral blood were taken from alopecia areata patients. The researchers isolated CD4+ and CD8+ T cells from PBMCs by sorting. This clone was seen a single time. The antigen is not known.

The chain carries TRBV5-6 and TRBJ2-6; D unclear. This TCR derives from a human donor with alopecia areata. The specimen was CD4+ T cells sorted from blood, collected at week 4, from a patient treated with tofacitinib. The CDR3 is CASSLKGSGANVLTF. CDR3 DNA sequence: TGTGCCAGCAGCTTGAAGGGATCTGGGGCCAACGTCCTGACTTTC.